This TCR beta chain derives from a study of T cell repertoires in cytomegalovirus infection. Study context: Public TCR beta signatures indicated both CMV infection and matching HLA type. Study results and limitations: The cumulative frequency of public TCR beta families distinguished individuals who carried CMV together with the relevant HLA. HLA-C-restricted TCR beta clonotypes specific for CMV led the ex vivo response.

Germline lookup yields CDR1 MNHNS and CDR2 SASEGT. Trimming cost V 5 bases and J 3 bases, with 17 bases left between them. The CDR3 is 15 residues long. From the reads, TCRdb called clonotypes with MiXCR, one entry per CDR3 protein. Among approximately 500,000 distinct CDR3 sequences listed, 11% were seen once. This clonotype came up many times. The antigen is unknown. The chain carries TRBV6-1 and TRBJ2-7, with a tentative D call TRBD1 (5 bases). This TCR came from a human donor in good health (CMV status not recorded). Some clones in this sample may be carry-over from other donors' samples. What was sequenced was PBMCs. The CDR3 protein is CASSTAQGRNYEQYF. The CDR3 DNA sequence: TGTGCCAGCAGTACCGCCCAGGGCCGGAACTACGAGCAGTACTTC.